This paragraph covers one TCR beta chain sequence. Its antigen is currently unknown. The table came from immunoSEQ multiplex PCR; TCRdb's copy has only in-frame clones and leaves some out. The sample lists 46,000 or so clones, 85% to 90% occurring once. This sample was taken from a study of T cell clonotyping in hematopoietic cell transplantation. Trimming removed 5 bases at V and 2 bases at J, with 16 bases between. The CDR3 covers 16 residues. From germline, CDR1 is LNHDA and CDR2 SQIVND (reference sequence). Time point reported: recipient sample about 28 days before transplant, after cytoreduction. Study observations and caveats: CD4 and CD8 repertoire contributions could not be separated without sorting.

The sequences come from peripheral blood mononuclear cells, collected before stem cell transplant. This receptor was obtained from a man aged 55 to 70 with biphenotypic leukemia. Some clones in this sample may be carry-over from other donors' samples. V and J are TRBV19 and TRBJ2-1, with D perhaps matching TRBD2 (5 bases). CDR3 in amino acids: CASSQARAAAYNEQFF. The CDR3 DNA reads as TGTGCCAGTAGTCAAGCGAGAGCGGCGGCCTACAATGAGCAGTTCTTC.